This TCR beta chain derives from a study of cytomegalovirus exposure and HLA in healthy donors. Study-level points and caveats: Earlier analysis found most TCR beta V segments productive about 87% or about 30% of the time. Through in vitro validation, three CMV-associated chains were shown to be specific for CMV antigens.

The PCR had 60 Vbeta and 13 Jbeta primers. The table came from immunoSEQ multiplex PCR; TCRdb's copy has only in-frame clones and leaves some out. Among about 200,000 clones listed, roughly 80% were seen once. A remark on this clone: Antigen specificity is unknown.

CDR1 is SGHRS, CDR2 YFSETQ, per germline. The CDR3 spans 14 residues. V lost 7 bases, J lost 4 bases, and 9 bases stayed unmatched. V usage is TRBV5-1 and J usage is TRBJ2-7, with 9 bases that match TRBD1. This receptor was obtained from a woman between 25 and 40 years old in good health and CMV-seronegative. The sample comprised PBMCs. CDR3 loop: CASRLGTGIYEQYF. The CDR3 nucleotides are TGCGCCAGCCGCCTCGGGACAGGGATTTACGAGCAGTACTTC.